This T cell receptor beta chain was recorded in a study of CD8 T cells in ankylosing spondylitis. The CDR3 runs 16 residues. Germline trimming cut 4 bases from V and 6 bases from J; bases unmatched to any gene: 12. The germline V gene has CDR1 SGDLS and CDR2 YYNGEE. General observations from the study: Roughly eight highly homologous variants made up a TCR beta motif that seemed to typify ankylosing spondylitis blood. Peripheral blood samples showed relatively rare disease-linked clones, and these clones were CD8+. Enrichment of disease-linked clones was reportedly significant in matched ankylosing spondylitis synovial fluid.

From the 5' RACE reads, TCRdb called clonotypes with MiXCR, one entry per CDR3 protein. The data hold 250,000 to 400,000 distinct CDR3 sequences, with more than 9% observed a single time. This clonotype came up many times. The antigen is undetermined. This chain uses TRBV9 with TRBJ2-3; TRBD2 aligns across 9 bases. The sample was blood, either unsorted or a sorted T cell fraction (not recorded which). This TCR came from a female donor with ankylosing spondylitis or in good health (not recorded which). The CDR3 protein is CASSIAASSGEDTQYF. CDR3 DNA sequence: TGTGCCAGCAGCATCGCCGCTTCTAGCGGGGAGGATACGCAGTATTTT.